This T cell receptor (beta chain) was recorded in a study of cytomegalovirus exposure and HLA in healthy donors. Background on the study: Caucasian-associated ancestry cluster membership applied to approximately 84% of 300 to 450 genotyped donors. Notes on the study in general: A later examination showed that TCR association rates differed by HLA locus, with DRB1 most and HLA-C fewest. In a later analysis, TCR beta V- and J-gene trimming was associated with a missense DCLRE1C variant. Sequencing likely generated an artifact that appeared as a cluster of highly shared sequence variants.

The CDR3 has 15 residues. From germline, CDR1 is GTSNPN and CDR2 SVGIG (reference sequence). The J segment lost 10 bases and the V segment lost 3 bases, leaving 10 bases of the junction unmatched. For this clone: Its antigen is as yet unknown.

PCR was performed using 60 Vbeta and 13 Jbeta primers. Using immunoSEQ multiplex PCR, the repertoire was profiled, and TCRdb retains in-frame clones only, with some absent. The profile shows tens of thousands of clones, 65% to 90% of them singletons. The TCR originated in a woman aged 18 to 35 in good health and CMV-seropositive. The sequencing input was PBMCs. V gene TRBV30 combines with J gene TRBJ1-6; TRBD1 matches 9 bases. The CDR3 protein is CAWREPDRGWSPLHF. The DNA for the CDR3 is TGTGCCTGGAGGGAACCAGACAGGGGGTGGTCACCCCTCCACTTT.